This TCR beta chain emerged from a study of lymphopenia after photon versus proton radiotherapy. Study-wide results and caveats: After lymphocyte nadir, photon-treated repertoires showed oligoclonal expansion, especially CD8+ Temra. Post-nadir TCR diversity decline inversely tracked overall survival among those who died. Relative stability marked proton patients; photon patients lost diversity and naive cells.

TCRdb's copy holds only in-frame clones and misses some; the assay was immunoSEQ multiplex PCR. Of approximately 62,000 clones in the sample, roughly 80% were seen once. Concerning this clone itself: Its cognate antigen is unknown.

The germline CDR1 and CDR2 sequences are SGHRS and YFSETQ. Trimming shortened V by 4 bases and J by 6 bases, and 12 bases separated the two germline ends. The CDR3 has 13 amino acids. The starting material was peripheral blood, obtained from a patient treated with proton-based radiotherapy. This receptor was taken from a man in his fifties or sixties with pancreatic cancer. This chain connects TRBV5-1 to TRBJ2-3; tentative D call: TRBD2 (6 bases). As DNA, the CDR3 is TGCGCCAGCAGCCCCCGGGGGAGGGATACGCAGTATTTT. Its translation: CASSPRGRDTQYF.